These T cell receptor beta chains were read from a single sample in a study of cytomegalovirus exposure and HLA in healthy donors. Repertoires were generated with immunoSEQ multiplex PCR, while TCRdb's copy carries only in-frame clones and drops some. The sample consists of around 180,000 clones, 79% of them appearing once. The specimen was PBMCs. The receptors were sampled from a woman in her forties or fifties in good health and CMV-seronegative. Each CDR3 is given without its conserved first and last residue.

>TRBJ1-2|TRBV7-9
ASSFGTANYGYT
>TRBJ1-1|TRBV18
ASSPPRAGGNTEAF
>TRBJ2-7|TRBV6-6
ASSYSGGPSYEQY
>TRBJ2-3|TRBV27
ASSLGGPRTDTQY
>TRBJ2-2|TRBV4-1
ASSPRTGELF
>TRBJ2-7|TRBV7-2
ASSLRTAPEQY
>TRBJ1-1|TRBV7-2
ASSRRDSDTEAF
>TRBJ1-5|TRBV18
ASSSQGGNQPQH
>TRBJ2-7|TRBV11-2
ASRFLGGQGDYEQY
>TRBJ1-6|TRBV25-1
ASSLSKQLYNSPLH
>TRBJ1-6|TRBV27
ASNPRSTGRAYNSPLH
>TRBJ2-2|TRBV7-3
ASSLYGGPGELF
>TRBJ1-6|TRBV30
AWSAGNSPLH
>TRBJ2-1|TRBV7-3
ASWDKNEQF